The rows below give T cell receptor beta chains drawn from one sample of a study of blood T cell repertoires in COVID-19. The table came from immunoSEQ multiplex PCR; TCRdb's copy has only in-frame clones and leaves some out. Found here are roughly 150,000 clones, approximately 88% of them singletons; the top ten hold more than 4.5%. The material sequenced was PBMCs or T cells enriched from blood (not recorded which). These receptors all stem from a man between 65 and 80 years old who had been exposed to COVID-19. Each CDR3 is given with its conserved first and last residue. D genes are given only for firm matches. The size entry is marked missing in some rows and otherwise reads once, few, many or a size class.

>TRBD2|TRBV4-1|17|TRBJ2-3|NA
TGCGCCAGCGGCGACCTAGCGGGGGTGATTCGCACAGATACGCAGTATTTT
CASGDLAGVIRTDTQYF
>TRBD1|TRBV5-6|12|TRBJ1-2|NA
TGTGCCAGCAGCTTGAGGCAGGGGGACTACACCTTC
CASSLRQGDYTF
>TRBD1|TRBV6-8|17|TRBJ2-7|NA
TGTGCCAGCACCCAACCCTTCCAGGACAGGGTCCCCTACGAGCAGTACTTC
CASTQPFQDRVPYEQYF
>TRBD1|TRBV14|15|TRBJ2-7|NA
TGTGCCAGCAGCCAAGGCGTGACAGGGGGCTACGAGCAGTACTTC
CASSQGVTGGYEQYF
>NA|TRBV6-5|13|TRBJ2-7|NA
TGTGCCAGCAGCTTTGAAAGGGGTCGGGAGCAGTACTTC
CASSFERGREQYF
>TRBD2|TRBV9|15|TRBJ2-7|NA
TGTGCCAGCAGCCAGGGACTAGCGGGGTCCTACGAGCAGTACTTC
CASSQGLAGSYEQYF
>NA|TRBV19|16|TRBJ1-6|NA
TGTGCCAGTAGTATCCCGGCGCAGGGGATCCGTTCACCCCTCCACTTT
CASSIPAQGIRSPLHF
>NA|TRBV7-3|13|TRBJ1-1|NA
TGTGCCAGCAGCCTTCGACAGAATGCTGAAGCTTTCTTT
CASSLRQNAEAFF
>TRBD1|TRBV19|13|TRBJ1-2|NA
TGTGCCAGTAGTAGAGACAGGGGAACCGGCTACACCTTC
CASSRDRGTGYTF
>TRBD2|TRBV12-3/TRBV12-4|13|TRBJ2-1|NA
TGTGCCAGTACGCTAGCGGGAATCAATGAGCAGTTCTTC
CASTLAGINEQFF
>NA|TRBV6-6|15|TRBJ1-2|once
TGTGCCAGCATCGCAAAGGGGGAGTGGAGCTATGGCTACACCTTC
CASIAKGEWSYGYTF
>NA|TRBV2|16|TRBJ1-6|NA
TGTGCCAGCAGGCTGGAGGGACTGGAATTTAATTCACCCCTCCACTTT
CASRLEGLEFNSPLHF
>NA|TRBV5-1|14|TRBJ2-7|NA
TGCGCCAGCAGCCCCCTTGGCGGAATCTACGAGCAGTACTTC
CASSPLGGIYEQYF
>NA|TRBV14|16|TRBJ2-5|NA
TGTGCCAGCAGCCAAGATGTGGCAGGGTCCCAAGAGACCCAGTACTTC
CASSQDVAGSQETQYF
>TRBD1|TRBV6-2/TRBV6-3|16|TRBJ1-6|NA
TGTGCCAGCAGCCCTGTTAGAGGACAGGGAGATTCACCCCTCCACTTT
CASSPVRGQGDSPLHF
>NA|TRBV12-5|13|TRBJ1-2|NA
TGTGCTAGTGGTTTGGTACCGGAGGGTGGCTACACCTTC
CASGLVPEGGYTF
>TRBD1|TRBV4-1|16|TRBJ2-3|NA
TGCGCCAGCAGCCAAGGGACAGGGGCGAACACAGATACGCAGTATTTT
CASSQGTGANTDTQYF
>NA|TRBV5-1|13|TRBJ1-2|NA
TGCGCCAGCAGCACCGCAGGGGCAGGTGGCTACACCTTC
CASSTAGAGGYTF
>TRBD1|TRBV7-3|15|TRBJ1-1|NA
TGTGCCAGCAGCTTAGGGACAGGGGTGAACACTGAAGCTTTCTTT
CASSLGTGVNTEAFF
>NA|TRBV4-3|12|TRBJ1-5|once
TGCGCCAGCAGCCAAGATCTAGGGCCCCAGCATTTT
CASSQDLGPQHF
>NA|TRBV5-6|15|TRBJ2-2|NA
TGTGCCAGCAGCTTGAGGGGACTCGGTCCCGGGGAGCTGTTTTTT
CASSLRGLGPGELFF
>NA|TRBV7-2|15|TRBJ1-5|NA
TGTGCCAGCAGCTTAAGGCAGGATGGAGGGCAGCCCCAGCATTTT
CASSLRQDGGQPQHF
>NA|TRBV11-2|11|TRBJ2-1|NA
TGTGCCAGCAGCTTCCATAATGAGCAGTTCTTC
CASSFHNEQFF
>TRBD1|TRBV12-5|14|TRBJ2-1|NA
TGTGCTAGTGGTTTTGGACAGGGAGACAATGAGCAGTTCTTC
CASGFGQGDNEQFF
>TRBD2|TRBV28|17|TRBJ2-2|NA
TGTGCCAGCAGCCCCGGTGGACTAGCGGGCGACACCGGGGAGCTGTTTTTT
CASSPGGLAGDTGELFF
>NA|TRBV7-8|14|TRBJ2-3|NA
TGTGCCAGCAGCCCTACAGGACCCACAGATACGCAGTATTTT
CASSPTGPTDTQYF
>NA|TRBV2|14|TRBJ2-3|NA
TGTGCCAGCAGGGGAGGGACACCCACAGATACGCAGTATTTT
CASRGGTPTDTQYF
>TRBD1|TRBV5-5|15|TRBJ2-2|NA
TGTGCCAGCAGCTCTCCGGGACAGGGGGCCGGGGAGCTGTTTTTT
CASSSPGQGAGELFF
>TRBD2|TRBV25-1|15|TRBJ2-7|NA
TGTGCCAGCAGTGCCCGGGGGGGTACGGTGGACGAGCAGTACTTC
CASSARGGTVDEQYF
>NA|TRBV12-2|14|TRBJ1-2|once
TGTGCAAGTCGCTTAGTCACCCAAGCCGATGGCTACACCTTC
CASRLVTQADGYTF
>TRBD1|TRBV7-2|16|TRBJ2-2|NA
TGTGCCAGCAGCTTAGATCAGGGGGCCGGGACCGGGGAGCTGTTTTTT
CASSLDQGAGTGELFF
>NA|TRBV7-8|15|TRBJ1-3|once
TGTGCCAGCAAGAAGGGACTGTACTCTGGAAACACCATATATTTT
CASKKGLYSGNTIYF
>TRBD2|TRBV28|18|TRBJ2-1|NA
TGTGCCACCAGAGACACAGATATGGGACTAGCGGGATACAATGAGCAGTTCTTC
CATRDTDMGLAGYNEQFF
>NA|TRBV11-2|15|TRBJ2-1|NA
TGTGCCAGCAGCTTACAGGCCAGCTCCTACAATGAGCAGTTCTTC
CASSLQASSYNEQFF
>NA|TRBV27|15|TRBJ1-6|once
TGTGCCAGCAGTTTGAATCAGAAAAGTAATTCACCCCTCCACTTT
CASSLNQKSNSPLHF
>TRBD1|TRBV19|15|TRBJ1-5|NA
TGTGCCAGTATCAAGGGACAGGGGGCAAATCAGCCCCAGCATTTT
CASIKGQGANQPQHF
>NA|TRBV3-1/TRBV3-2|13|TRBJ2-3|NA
TGTGCCAGCAGCCAAGTGACTTTTGATACGCAGTATTTT
CASSQVTFDTQYF
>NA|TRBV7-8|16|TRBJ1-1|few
TGTGCCAGCAGCCCATCAGGGTTGACGATGAACACTGAAGCTTTCTTT
CASSPSGLTMNTEAFF
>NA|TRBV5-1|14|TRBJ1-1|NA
TGCGCCAGCAGCTTGCGGACAGTCAACACTGAAGCTTTCTTT
CASSLRTVNTEAFF
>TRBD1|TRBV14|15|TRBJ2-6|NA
TGTGCCAGCAGGTCCACAGGGGCAGGGGCCAACGTCCTGACTTTC
CASRSTGAGANVLTF